Below, 7 T cell receptor beta chains from the same sample are listed, as sequenced in a study of blood T cell repertoires in COVID-19. Sequencing was performed with immunoSEQ multiplex PCR; in TCRdb, only in-frame clones are kept and a portion is missing. Of approximately 380,000 clones in the sample, roughly 85% were seen once. The sample taken for sequencing was peripheral blood. These receptors were obtained from a woman younger than 35 with acute or convalescent COVID-19.

This clone was seen a single time. This chain uses TRBV5-6 with TRBJ2-7; D is undetermined. There are 12 residues in the CDR3. The V gene's germline CDR1 is SGHDT and CDR2 YYEEEE. The V and J ends lost 4 bases and 7 bases respectively, with 12 bases between them. CDR3 nucleotide sequence: TGTGCCAGCAGCCTGGCCAGCAGGGAGCAGTACTTC. It translates to CASSLASREQYF.

The chain uses TRBV30 and TRBJ1-3; TRBD1 matches 7 bases. The J segment lost 0 bases and the V segment lost 2 bases, leaving 7 bases of the junction unmatched. This CDR3 comprises 16 residues. The germline CDR1 and CDR2 sequences are GTSNPN and SVGIG (reference sequence). The CDR3 coding sequence is TGTGCCTGGAGTTCGTGGACAGGCCGCTCTGGAAACACCATATATTTT. This gives the protein CAWSSWTGRSGNTIYF.

V is TRBV27 and J is TRBJ2-2, with a weak D call TRBD1 (5 bases). V lost 5 bases and J 0 bases, leaving 13 bases between the germline ends. The CDR3 is made up of 16 amino acids. Germline lookup yields CDR1 MNHEY and CDR2 SMNVEV (reference sequence). For the CDR3, the DNA is TGTGCCAGCAGTCCCGACAGTTTGGCGAACACCGGGGAGCTGTTTTTT. Translating gives CASSPDSLANTGELFF.

CDR3 in amino acids: CSVEGRGLTGANVLTF. The DNA of the CDR3 is TGCAGCGTTGAGGGCAGGGGGCTTACCGGGGCCAACGTCCTGACTTTC. The chain uses TRBV29-1 and TRBJ2-6; TRBD1 agrees at 8 bases. CDR3 length: 16 amino acids. CDR1 is SQVTM, CDR2 ANQGSEA, per germline. Germline trimming cut 3 bases from V and 4 bases from J; bases unmatched to any gene: 8.

The CDR3 spells CASSFPGGWSPLHF. The CDR3 region has the DNA TGTGCCAGCAGCTTCCCGGGGGGTTGGTCACCCCTCCACTTT. V is TRBV5-6 and J is TRBJ1-6; D is perhaps TRBD1 (5 bases). The CDR3 runs to 14 residues. V shed 2 bases and J shed 10 bases, with 13 bases lying between them. Germline CDR1 and CDR2: SGHDT and YYEEEE.

Many counts were recorded for this clone. This specimen includes other DNA sequences encoding the same CDR3. The chain joins TRBV25-1 to TRBJ2-3; D uncertain. The V gene's germline CDR1 is MGHDK and CDR2 SYGVNS. CDR3 length: 14 residues. Trimming pared 0 bases from V and 3 bases from J, leaving 7 bases between. The CDR3: CASSEYSLTDTQYF. CDR3 nucleotides: TGTGCCAGCAGTGAATACAGTCTGACAGATACGCAGTATTTT.

The V and J genes are TRBV5-1 and TRBJ1-1; D is perhaps TRBD1 (6 bases). CDR3 length equals 15 residues. With 4 bases removed from V and 6 bases from J, the gap between germline ends came to 19 bases. From germline, CDR1 is SGHRS and CDR2 YFSETQ. The CDR3 DNA reads as TGCGCCAGCAGCCCCCTGGACAGAACTCTGCCTGAAGCTTTCTTT. As protein: CASSPLDRTLPEAFF.